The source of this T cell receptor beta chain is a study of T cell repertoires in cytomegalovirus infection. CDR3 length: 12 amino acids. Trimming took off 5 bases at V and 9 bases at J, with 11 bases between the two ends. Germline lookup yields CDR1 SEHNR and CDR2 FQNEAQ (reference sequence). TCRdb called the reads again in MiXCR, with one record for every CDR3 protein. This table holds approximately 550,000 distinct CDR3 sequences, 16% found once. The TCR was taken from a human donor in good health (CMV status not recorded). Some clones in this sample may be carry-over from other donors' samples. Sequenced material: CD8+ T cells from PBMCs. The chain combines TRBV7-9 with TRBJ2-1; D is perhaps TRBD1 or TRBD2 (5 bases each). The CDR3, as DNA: TGTGCCAGCAGCCCTCGGGACGTTGAGCAGTTCTTC. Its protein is CASSPRDVEQFF.